The 26 T cell receptor beta chains reported below all come from one sample, sequenced in a study of CD8+CD57+ T cells in acquired aplastic anemia. According to the study, genomic DNA was the template for TCR beta VDJ and CDR3 profiling. TCRdb reprocessed the reads via MiXCR and lists one record per CDR3 protein. This sample has about 170,000 distinct CDR3 sequences, with under 75% found just once. Sequences were obtained from sorted CD4+, CD8+, or CD8+CD57+ T cells (not recorded which) from PBMCs. Every receptor here comes from a human donor in good health.

CDR3 in DNA: TGTGCCAGCAGTGAAGATTCCAGGTACTATGGCTACACCTTC. Its translation is CASSEDSRYYGYTF. The rearrangement links TRBV2 to TRBJ1-2; D not resolved. The CDR3 is made up of 14 amino acids. V lost 1 base and J lost 3, with 9 bases in between. Per the germline V gene, CDR1 is SNHLY and CDR2 is FYNNEI.

As to this clonotype: At one of its ends the junction is not consistent with the germline gene, which may arise from a read error. This chain links TRBV7-9 with TRBJ1-1, with D uncertain. The CDR3 runs to 18 residues. Germline-derived CDR1 and CDR2 are SEHNR and FQNEAQ (reference sequence). The CDR3 coding sequence is TGTGCCAGCAGCTCAACCGATGTTCAGGACCGGGGAAACACTGAAGCTTCCTTT. Residues: CASSSTDVQDRGNTEASF.

V gene TRBV20-1 combines with J gene TRBJ2-7, with 8 bases identical to TRBD2. Germline CDR1 is DFQATT and CDR2 is SNEGSKA (reference sequence). V was pared by 2 bases and J by 3 bases, with 3 bases of the junction left unmatched. The length of the CDR3 is 13 residues. The CDR3 DNA reads TGCAGTGCTAGAATAGCGGGGAGCTACGAGCAGTACTTC. This encodes CSARIAGSYEQYF.

This sequence joins TRBV2 and TRBJ2-7; D is uncertain. The V gene lost 7 bases and the J gene lost 0 bases, with 10 bases spanning the gap. Germline CDR1 and CDR2: SNHLY and FYNNEI. This CDR3 region has 13 residues. CDR3 protein: CASTAATSYEQYF. CDR3 bases: TGTGCCAGCACCGCTGCGACCTCCTACGAGCAGTACTTC.

This chain joins TRBV14 and TRBJ2-5; D not certain. The CDR3 is 12 amino acids. Germline V gene data show CDR1 as SGHDN and CDR2 as FVKESK. V lost 1 base, J lost 7 bases, and 7 bases lay in between. This CDR3 reads CASSQGIGTQYF. CDR3 coding DNA: TGTGCCAGCAGCCAAGGGATTGGGACCCAGTACTTC.

The chain couples TRBV29-1 to TRBJ2-5; no definite D call. CDR3 length equals 12 residues. Trimming left V 6 bases short and J 5 bases short, with 13 bases between. CDR1 and CDR2 (germline): SQVTM, ANQGSEA. The CDR3 DNA reads TGCAGCGTGAGGACGGTGGGCGAGACCCAGTACTTC. Protein sequence: CSVRTVGETQYF.

This clonotype was observed many times. The J gene is TRBJ2-7, the V gene TRBV30; D could derive from TRBD1 or TRBD2 (5 bases each). Trimming took 0 bases from V and 3 from J, leaving 15 bases between them. Germline CDR1 GTSNPN, CDR2 SVGIG (reference sequence). This CDR3 comprises 15 residues. CDR3 sequence reads: CAWSVFGGRVYEQYF. The CDR3 DNA sequence: TGTGCCTGGAGTGTTTTTGGAGGCAGGGTCTACGAGCAGTACTTC. Full variable domain (remainder filled in from reference TRBV30 and TRBJ2-7): SQTIHQWPATLVQPVGSPLSLECTVEGTSNPNLYWYRQAAGRGLQLLFYSVGIGQISSEVPQNLSASRPQDRQFILSSKKLLLSDSGFYLCAWSVFGGRVYEQYFGPGTRLTVT.

This clonotype was observed a few times. The J gene is TRBJ2-1, the V gene TRBV2; 11 bases are a match to TRBD2. Germline lookup yields CDR1 SNHLY and CDR2 FYNNEI. V lost 8 bases to trimming and J lost 4 bases; unmatched junction nucleotides: 4. The CDR3 consists of 14 residues. The CDR3 spells CASGLAGPYNEQFF. CDR3 nucleotide sequence: TGTGCCAGCGGACTAGCGGGCCCGTACAATGAGCAGTTCTTC.

This clonotype was counted only a few times. This sequence joins TRBV2 and TRBJ2-5; 7 bases fit TRBD2. J gave up 5 bases and V 6 bases, and 9 bases lay outside the gene matches. Looked up from germline, CDR1 is SNHLY and CDR2 is FYNNEI. The CDR3 has 14 amino acids. Written as DNA, the CDR3 is TGTGCCAGCAGCCCTACGGGGGGAGGGGAGACCCAGTACTTC. It specifies CASSPTGGGETQYF.

This clonotype was seen a handful of times. The chain combines TRBV24-1 with TRBJ2-7; TRBD1 aligns across 7 bases. V lost 2 bases, J lost 3 bases, and 6 bases stayed unmatched. From germline, CDR1 is KGHDR and CDR2 SFDVKD. This CDR3 spans 15 amino acids. CDR3 DNA sequence: TGTGCCACCAGTGATTCCCCGGACAGGTACTACGAGCAGTACTTC. Translation: CATSDSPDRYYEQYF.

CDR3 coding DNA: TGCGCCAGCAGCTGGCCTAGCGGGAGGACATCGGACAATGAGCAGTTCTTC. Its protein product is CASSWPSGRTSDNEQFF. The chain is built from TRBV5-1 and TRBJ2-1, with 11 nucleotides matching TRBD2. The germline gives CDR1 SGHRS, CDR2 YFSETQ. V lost 3 bases, J lost 5 bases, and 10 bases stayed unmatched. The CDR3 consists of 17 residues.

The rearrangement uses TRBV18 and TRBJ2-1, with TRBD2 matching over 8 bases. Trimming cost V 3 bases and J 7 bases; bases outside gene matches: 14. Germline V gene sequence: CDR1 KGHSH, CDR2 LQKENI. The CDR3 contains 17 residues. The CDR3 DNA follows: TGTGCCAGCTCACCGCCGGGACTAGTCGCTGCCGGTAATGAGCAGTTCTTC. Protein product: CASSPPGLVAAGNEQFF.

In the case of this clonotype: Germline and junction disagree at one end, which may indicate a read error. CDR3: CASGLWPGEVVAGELFF. DNA of the CDR3: TGTGCCAGCGGCTTATGGCCGGGAGAAGTGGTCGCCGGGGAGCTGTTTTTT. The chain joins TRBV7-6 to TRBJ2-2, with TRBD2 as a possible D gene (6 bases). Germline V gene sequence: CDR1 SGHVS, CDR2 FNYEAQ. The CDR3 sequence is 17 residues long.

The chain uses TRBV7-8 and TRBJ1-4; 9 bases line up with TRBD1. V lost 5 bases to trimming and J lost 7 bases; unmatched junction nucleotides: 17. This CDR3 is 18 amino acids long. Germline V gene lookup returns CDR1 SGHVS and CDR2 FQNEAQ. CDR3 loop: CASSPNSVPTGGGEKLFF. CDR3 sequence (DNA): TGTGCCAGCAGCCCAAATAGCGTCCCCACAGGGGGCGGTGAAAAACTGTTTTTT. Based on the CDR3 plus reference TRBV7-8 and TRBJ1-4, the full variable domain is GAGVSQSPRYKVAKRGQDVALRCDPISGHVSLFWYQQALGQGPEFLTYFQNEAQLDKSGLPSDRFFAERPEGSVSTLKIQRTQQEDSAVYLCASSPNSVPTGGGEKLFFGSGTQLSVL.

V gene TRBV7-9 combines with J gene TRBJ2-5; D may be TRBD1 or TRBD2 (6 bases each). Trimming cost V 1 base and J 0 bases, with 15 bases left between them. There are 17 residues in the CDR3. Looked up from germline, CDR1 is SEHNR and CDR2 is FQNEAQ (reference sequence). In DNA, the CDR3 is TGTGCCAGCAGCTTAGTGGTCGGGGGCAAGGACCAAGAGACCCAGTACTTC. This sequence encodes CASSLVVGGKDQETQYF.

V is TRBV9 and J is TRBJ1-5, with no clear D. This CDR3 has 13 amino acids. Trimming took 4 bases from V and 4 from J, leaving 9 bases between them. Germline CDR1 and CDR2: SGDLS and YYNGEE. The CDR3 reads CASSQGGNQPQHF. As DNA, the CDR3 is TGTGCCAGCAGCCAAGGAGGTAATCAGCCCCAGCATTTT.

The rearrangement joins TRBV29-1 to TRBJ1-2; 8 nucleotides agree with TRBD1. V lost 4 bases and J lost 4; bases outside the gene matches: 2. CDR1 and CDR2 (germline): SQVTM, ANQGSEA. The CDR3 is 12 residues long. CDR3 region: CSVVQGAYGYTF. In DNA form, the CDR3 reads TGCAGCGTTGTGCAGGGGGCCTATGGCTACACCTTC. The variable domain in full, with the rest retrieved from reference TRBV29-1 and TRBJ1-2, is SAVISQKPSRDICQRGTSLTIQCQVDSQVTMMFWYRQQPGQSLTLIATANQGSEATYESGFVIDKFPISRPNLTFSTLTVSNMSPEDSSIYLCSVVQGAYGYTFGSGTRLTVV.

Notes on this clonotype: The junction and the germline gene differ at one end; a read error may be behind it. This chain links TRBV15 with TRBJ1-3; D call uncertain. CDR1 and CDR2 from the germline V gene are LNHNV and YYDKDF (reference sequence). This CDR3 has 15 residues. CDR3 bases: TGTGCCACCAGCAGAGATTCGACATTTGGAACCACCATATATTTT. Translation gives CATSRDSTFGTTIYF.

This chain links TRBV2 with TRBJ1-5; D is undetermined. This CDR3 has 13 residues. Deletions cut 7 bases from V and 7 bases from J, with 14 bases between. Germline-derived CDR1 and CDR2 are SNHLY and FYNNEI. CDR3 DNA sequence: TGTGCCAGCACCCTCGCCCCTTCCCAGCCCCAGCATTTT. Amino acids: CASTLAPSQPQHF.

The chain recombines TRBV6-4 with TRBJ2-7, with 7 bases matching TRBD1. Germline V CDR1 and CDR2: MRHNA, SNTAGT. V lost 2 bases to trimming and J lost 0 bases; unmatched junction nucleotides: 13. The CDR3 length is 18 residues. In DNA form, the CDR3 reads TGTGCCAGCAGTGACAAGGAACAGGGGCCCTATAGCTCCTACGAGCAGTACTTC. This gives the protein CASSDKEQGPYSSYEQYF.

V and J are TRBV10-3 and TRBJ1-1, with 9 bases that match TRBD1. J gave up 3 bases and V 0 bases, and 2 bases lay outside the gene matches. CDR1 ENHRY and CDR2 SYGVKD come from the germline V gene. The CDR3 length is 15 residues. The CDR3 loop reads CAISESRDRDTEAFF. CDR3 in DNA: TGTGCCATCAGTGAGTCGAGGGACAGGGACACTGAAGCTTTCTTT.

This sequence joins TRBV5-1 and TRBJ2-3; 8 positions agree with TRBD1. CDR3 length: 16 residues. Germline V CDR1 and CDR2: SGHRS, YFSETQ. V shed 0 bases and J 0 bases; nucleotides not matched to a gene: 3. CDR3 DNA: TGCGCCAGCAGCTTGGTGGGACAGGTGAGCACAGATACGCAGTATTTT. As protein: CASSLVGQVSTDTQYF. The full variable domain, completed using reference TRBV5-1 and TRBJ2-3, is KAGVTQTPRYLIKTRGQQVTLSCSPISGHRSVSWYQQTPGQGLQFLFEYFSETQRNKGNFPGRFSGRQFSNSRSEMNVSTLELGDSALYLCASSLVGQVSTDTQYFGPGTRLTVL.

Of note for this clonotype: Because the CDR3 is missing its conserved closing phenylalanine or tryptophan, this is likely a read error. The limits of the CDR3 on the DNA are not certain, so only TCRdb's listed CDR3 is given. The chain employs TRBV20-1 and TRBJ2-7; the D call in the table, TRBD1, was not verified against the DNA. In germline, CDR1 is DFQATT, CDR2 SNEGSKA (reference sequence). The CDR3 region is 10 residues in length, termini included. The CDR3: CSARVPARRQ.

The chain is built from TRBV20-1 and TRBJ2-1; 13 positions agree with TRBD2. This CDR3 is built from 16 residues. CDR1 is DFQATT and CDR2 is SNEGSKA in the germline V gene (reference sequence). V shed 5 bases, J shed 8 bases, and the junction held 12 bases outside the gene matches. CDR3 nucleotides: TGCAGTGCTGGACGGACTAGCGGGAGAGGTTATGATGAGCAGTTCTTC. It codes for CSAGRTSGRGYDEQFF.

The chain joins TRBV2 to TRBJ2-6; D assignment may be TRBD1 or TRBD2 (5 bases each). CDR3 size: 16 residues. CDR1 and CDR2 from the germline V gene are SNHLY and FYNNEI. The V and J ends lost 9 bases and 0 bases respectively, with 15 bases between them. CDR3 residues: CASSIGDPSGANVLTF. CDR3 DNA: TGTGCCAGTAGTATAGGGGACCCCTCTGGGGCCAACGTCCTGACTTTC.

As DNA, the CDR3 is TGTGCCAGCATTCCGGCACAACGCACCTACGAGCAGTACTTC. It specifies CASIPAQRTYEQYF. The chain recombines TRBV28 with TRBJ2-7; D remains ambiguous. Germline V gene sequence: CDR1 MDHEN, CDR2 SYDVKM. The CDR3 consists of 14 residues. V shed 7 bases and J shed 2 bases, with 15 bases lying between them.